Detailed here is one T cell receptor beta chain. The V gene's germline CDR1 is LNHDA and CDR2 SQIVND (reference sequence). The length of the CDR3 is 14 residues. After removal of 6 bases from V and 3 bases from J, the junction contained 8 bases not matched to a gene. These data come from a study of blood T cell repertoires in COVID-19. Background on the study: Spain, Italy and the United States supplied samples that represented acute and convalescent COVID-19.

Assay: immunoSEQ multiplex PCR; the TCRdb copy retains only in-frame clones and omits some. The sample carries tens of thousands of clones, roughly 88% recorded once. Sequences were obtained from peripheral blood. This TCR came from an older woman with acute or convalescent COVID-19. The chain links TRBV19 to TRBJ2-7; TRBD2 agrees at 7 bases. CDR3 sequence reads: CASSKERGNYEQYF. CDR3 nucleotides: TGTGCCAGTAGCAAGGAGCGGGGCAACTACGAGCAGTACTTC.